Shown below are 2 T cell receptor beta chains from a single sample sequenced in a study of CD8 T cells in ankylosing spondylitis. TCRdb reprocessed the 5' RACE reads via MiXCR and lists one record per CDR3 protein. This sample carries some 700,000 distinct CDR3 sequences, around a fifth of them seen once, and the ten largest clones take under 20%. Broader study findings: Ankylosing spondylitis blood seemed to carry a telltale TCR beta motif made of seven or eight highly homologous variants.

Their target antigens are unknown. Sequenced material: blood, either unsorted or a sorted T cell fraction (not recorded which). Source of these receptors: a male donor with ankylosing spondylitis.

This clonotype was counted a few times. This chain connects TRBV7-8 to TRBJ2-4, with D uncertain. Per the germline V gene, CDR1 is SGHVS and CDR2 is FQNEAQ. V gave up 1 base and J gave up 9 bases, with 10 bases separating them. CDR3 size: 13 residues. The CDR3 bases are TGTGCCAGCAGCTTAGACCCCAACCGCATTCAGTACTTC. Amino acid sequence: CASSLDPNRIQYF.

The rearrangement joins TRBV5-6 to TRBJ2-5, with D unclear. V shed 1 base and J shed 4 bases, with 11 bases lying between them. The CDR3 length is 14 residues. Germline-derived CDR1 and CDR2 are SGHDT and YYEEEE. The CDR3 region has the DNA TGTGCCAGCAGCTTGAGTAATGTAAGAGAGACCCAGTACTTC. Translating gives CASSLSNVRETQYF.